A selection of T cell receptor beta chains follows, all from one sample in a study of shared clonotypes between healthy human individuals. Method: immunoSEQ multiplex PCR; TCRdb's copy keeps in-frame clones and lacks some. The profile covers around 650,000 clones, with about 96% appearing a single time and 0.11% taken by the ten largest. The sample consisted of naive CD8+ T cells sorted from blood. The receptors derive from a woman aged 30 to 39 in good health. The CDR3 runs from the conserved cysteine through the conserved F or W. D genes are given only for firm matches. Clone size appears in some rows only: once, few, many, or a class for an expanded clone.

D gene	J gene	clone size	V gene	CDR3 protein	CDR3 DNA
-	TRBJ1-5	-	TRBV28	CASSPRQVNQPQHF	TGTGCCAGCAGCCCACGACAGGTCAATCAGCCCCAGCATTTT
TRBD1	TRBJ1-1	-	TRBV27	CASSITGGDTEAFF	TGTGCCAGCAGTATCACAGGGGGCGACACTGAAGCTTTCTTT
-	TRBJ2-3	-	TRBV4-1	CASSQEEAIWGTDTQYF	TGCGCCAGCAGCCAAGAAGAGGCCATCTGGGGCACAGATACGCAGTATTTT
-	TRBJ2-7	-	TRBV6-5	CASSYSTGLHSYEQYF	TGTGCCAGCAGTTACTCTACAGGTCTACACTCCTACGAGCAGTACTTC
TRBD2	TRBJ2-1	-	TRBV5-1	CASSPTSGRASYNEQFF	TGCGCCAGCAGCCCGACTAGCGGGAGGGCCTCCTACAATGAGCAGTTCTTC
-	TRBJ1-6	-	TRBV5-5	CASSSSSPLHF	TGTGCCAGCAGCTCTTCTTCACCCCTCCACTTT
-	TRBJ1-3	-	TRBV7-6	CASSLITLDTIYF	TGTGCCAGCAGCTTAATCACGTTGGACACCATATATTTT
-	TRBJ2-7	-	TRBV4-1	CASSPGGSYEQYF	TGCGCCAGCAGCCCGGGCGGCTCCTACGAGCAGTACTTC
TRBD2	TRBJ2-7	-	TRBV6-5	CASSISSGSYEQYF	TGTGCCAGCAGCATCTCTAGCGGGAGTTACGAGCAGTACTTC
-	TRBJ1-1	-	TRBV28	CASSQTTAKRPEAFF	TGTGCCAGCAGTCAGACGACAGCAAAACGCCCTGAAGCTTTCTTT
TRBD2	TRBJ2-7	-	TRBV9	CASSPLAGGPYEQYF	TGTGCCAGCAGCCCACTAGCGGGAGGGCCTTACGAGCAGTACTTC
-	TRBJ2-3	-	TRBV28	CASSLGGEGVRDTQYF	TGTGCCAGCAGTTTGGGGGGCGAGGGGGTTAGAGATACGCAGTATTTT
TRBD2	TRBJ2-3	-	TRBV11-2	CASSSYGRGDTQYF	TGTGCCAGCAGCTCGTACGGGAGGGGAGATACGCAGTATTTT
-	TRBJ2-2	-	TRBV2	CASRPDNSGELFF	TGTGCCAGCAGGCCAGACAATTCCGGGGAGCTGTTTTTT
-	TRBJ2-1	once	TRBV9	CASSDFNEQFF	TGTGCCAGCAGTGACTTCAATGAGCAGTTCTTC
TRBD2	TRBJ2-7	once	TRBV10-3	CATEVGTSGRISYEQYF	TGTGCCACGGAAGTCGGGACTAGCGGGAGGATCTCCTACGAGCAGTACTTC
-	TRBJ1-4	-	TRBV28	CASSVRGEVANEKLFF	TGTGCCAGCAGTGTTAGGGGGGAGGTGGCTAATGAAAAACTGTTTTTT
TRBD2	TRBJ2-3	-	TRBV2	CASSFLISSGRAADTQYF	TGTGCCAGCAGTTTCCTGATTTCTAGCGGGAGGGCAGCAGATACGCAGTATTTT
-	TRBJ2-7	-	TRBV7-5	CVRSLRDRAYEQYF	TGTGTCAGAAGCCTCCGGGACAGGGCCTACGAGCAGTACTTC
-	TRBJ2-1	-	TRBV7-8	CASSLAFEQFF	TGTGCCAGCAGCTTAGCTTTCGAGCAGTTCTTC
-	TRBJ2-2	-	TRBV9	CASSVVGDTGELFF	TGTGCCAGCAGCGTAGTCGGGGACACCGGGGAGCTGTTTTTT
TRBD1	TRBJ1-5	-	TRBV19	CASKRDREGTDNQPQHF	TGTGCCAGTAAACGTGACAGGGAGGGAACGGACAATCAGCCCCAGCATTTT
TRBD1	TRBJ1-5	-	TRBV28	CASSPTVPTGQGGWNQPQHF	TGTGCCAGCAGTCCTACCGTACCAACGGGACAGGGGGGTTGGAATCAGCCCCAGCATTTT
TRBD2	TRBJ2-3	-	TRBV7-7	CASSLLSGSAVDTQYF	TGTGCCAGCAGCTTACTTAGCGGGAGTGCGGTAGATACGCAGTATTTT
TRBD1	TRBJ2-5	-	TRBV27	CASTVTGGAETQYF	TGTGCCAGCACCGTCACAGGGGGCGCAGAGACCCAGTACTTC
-	TRBJ1-2	-	TRBV5-6	CASSFGSPSGYTF	TGTGCCAGCAGCTTCGGCAGCCCTTCTGGCTACACCTTC
-	TRBJ2-7	-	TRBV27	CASSLSPAYEQYF	TGTGCCAGCAGTTTATCTCCGGCCTACGAGCAGTACTTC
TRBD1	TRBJ1-2	-	TRBV19	CASSPHRGRRSGYTF	TGTGCCAGTAGTCCGCACAGGGGGCGCAGGTCTGGCTACACCTTC
-	TRBJ2-2	-	TRBV7-7	CASSLAGPTGELFF	TGTGCCAGCAGCTTGGCGGGCCCTACCGGGGAGCTGTTTTTT